This TCR beta chain was documented in a study of technical replicates of blood from a few donors. The J segment lost 6 bases and the V segment lost 5 bases, leaving 9 bases of the junction unmatched. The germline CDR1 and CDR2 sequences are SGHVS and FNYEAQ. The CDR3 is made up of 15 amino acids. The data were produced by immunoSEQ multiplex PCR, yet TCRdb's version contains in-frame clones alone and is incomplete. The table has about 100,000 clones, nearly 97% seen once. This receptor was identified in a human donor in good health. The chain recombines TRBV7-6 with TRBJ1-4; TRBD1 matches 7 bases. Sequenced material: T cells isolated from PBMCs. Here the CDR3 reads CASSARQGRDEKLFF. CDR3 in DNA: TGTGCCAGCAGCGCCCGACAGGGACGGGATGAAAAACTGTTTTTT.